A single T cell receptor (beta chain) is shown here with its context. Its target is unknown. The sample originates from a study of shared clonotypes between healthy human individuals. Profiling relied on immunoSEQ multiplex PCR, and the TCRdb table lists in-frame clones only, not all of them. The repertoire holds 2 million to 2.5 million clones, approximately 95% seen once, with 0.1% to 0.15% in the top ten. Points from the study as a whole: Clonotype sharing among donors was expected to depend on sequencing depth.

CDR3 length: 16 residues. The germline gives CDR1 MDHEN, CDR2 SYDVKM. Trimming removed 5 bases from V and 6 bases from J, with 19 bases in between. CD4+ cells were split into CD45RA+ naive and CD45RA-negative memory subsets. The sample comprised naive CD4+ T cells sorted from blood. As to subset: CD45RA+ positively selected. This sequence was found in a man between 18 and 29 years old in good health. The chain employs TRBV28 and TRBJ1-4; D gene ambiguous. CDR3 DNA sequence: TGTGCCAGCAGTATCCCGCCGGGAGTAATAGATGAAAAACTGTTTTTT. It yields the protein CASSIPPGVIDEKLFF.